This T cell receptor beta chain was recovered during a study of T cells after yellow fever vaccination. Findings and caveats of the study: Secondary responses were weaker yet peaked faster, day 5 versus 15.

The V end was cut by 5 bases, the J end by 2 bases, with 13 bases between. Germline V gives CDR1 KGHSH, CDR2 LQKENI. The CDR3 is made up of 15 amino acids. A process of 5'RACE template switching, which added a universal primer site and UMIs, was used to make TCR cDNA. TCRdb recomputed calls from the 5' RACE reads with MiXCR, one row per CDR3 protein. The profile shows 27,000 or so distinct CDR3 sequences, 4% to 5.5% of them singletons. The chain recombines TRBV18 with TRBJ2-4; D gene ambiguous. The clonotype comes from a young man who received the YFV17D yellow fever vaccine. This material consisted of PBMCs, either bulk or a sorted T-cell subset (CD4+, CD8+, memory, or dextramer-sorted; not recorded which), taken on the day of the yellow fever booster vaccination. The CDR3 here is CASSLHTMTKNIQYF. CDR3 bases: TGTGCCAGCTCATTACATACTATGACCAAAAACATTCAGTACTTC.